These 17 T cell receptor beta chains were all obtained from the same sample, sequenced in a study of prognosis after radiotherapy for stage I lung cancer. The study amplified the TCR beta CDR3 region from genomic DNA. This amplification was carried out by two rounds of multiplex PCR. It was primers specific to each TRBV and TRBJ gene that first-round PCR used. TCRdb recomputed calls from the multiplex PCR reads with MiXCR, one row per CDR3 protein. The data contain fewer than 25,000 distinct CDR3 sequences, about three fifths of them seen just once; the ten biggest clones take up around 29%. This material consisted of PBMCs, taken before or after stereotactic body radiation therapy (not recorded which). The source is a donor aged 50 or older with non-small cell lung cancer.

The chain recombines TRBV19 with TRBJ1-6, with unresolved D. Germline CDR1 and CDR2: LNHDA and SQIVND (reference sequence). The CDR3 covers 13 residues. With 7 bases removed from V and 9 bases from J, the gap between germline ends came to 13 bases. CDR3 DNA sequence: TGTGCCAGTAAAACCACAGAGATTTCACCCCTCCACTTT. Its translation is CASKTTEISPLHF.

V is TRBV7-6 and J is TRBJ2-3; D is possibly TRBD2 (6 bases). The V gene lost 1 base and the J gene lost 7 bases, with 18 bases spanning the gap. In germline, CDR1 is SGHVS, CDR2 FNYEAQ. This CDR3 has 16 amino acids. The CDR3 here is CASSLVSGSSQNTQYF. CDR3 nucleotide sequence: TGTGCCAGCAGCTTAGTATCCGGGAGTTCACAAAATACGCAGTATTTT.

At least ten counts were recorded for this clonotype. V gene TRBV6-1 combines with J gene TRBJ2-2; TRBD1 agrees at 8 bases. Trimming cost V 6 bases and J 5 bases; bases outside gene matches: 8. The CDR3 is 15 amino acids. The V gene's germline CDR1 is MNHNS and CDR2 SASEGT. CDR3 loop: CASRSGGAGTGELFF. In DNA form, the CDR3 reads TGTGCCAGCAGATCAGGGGGCGCGGGAACCGGGGAGCTGTTTTTT.

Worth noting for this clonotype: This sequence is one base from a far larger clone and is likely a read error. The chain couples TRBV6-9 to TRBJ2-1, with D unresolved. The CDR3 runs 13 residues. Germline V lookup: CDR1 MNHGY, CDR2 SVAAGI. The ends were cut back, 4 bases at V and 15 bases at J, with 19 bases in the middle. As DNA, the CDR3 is TGTGCCAGCAGTTCTGCCAATCCCCCCCACAGGTTCTTC. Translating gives CASSSANPPHRFF.

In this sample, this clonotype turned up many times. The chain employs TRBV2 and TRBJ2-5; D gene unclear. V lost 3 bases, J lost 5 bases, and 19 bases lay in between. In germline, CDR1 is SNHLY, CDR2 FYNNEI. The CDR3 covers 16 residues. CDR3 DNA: TGTGCCAGCAGTGATGCAGCCTTTATTGCAAGGGAGACCCAGTACTTC. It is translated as CASSDAAFIARETQYF.

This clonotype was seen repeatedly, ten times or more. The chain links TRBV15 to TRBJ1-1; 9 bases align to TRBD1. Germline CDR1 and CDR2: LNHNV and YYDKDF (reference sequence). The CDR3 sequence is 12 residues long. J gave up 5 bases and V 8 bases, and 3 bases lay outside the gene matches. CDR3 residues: CATGTGWTEAFF. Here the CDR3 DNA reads TGTGCCACCGGGACAGGGTGGACTGAAGCTTTCTTT.

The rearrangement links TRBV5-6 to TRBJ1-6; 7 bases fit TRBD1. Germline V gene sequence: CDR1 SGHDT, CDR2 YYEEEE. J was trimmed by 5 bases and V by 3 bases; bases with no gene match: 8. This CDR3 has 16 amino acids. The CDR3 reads CASSSGTATDNSPLHF. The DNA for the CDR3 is TGTGCCAGCAGCTCCGGGACAGCTACGGATAATTCACCCCTCCACTTT.

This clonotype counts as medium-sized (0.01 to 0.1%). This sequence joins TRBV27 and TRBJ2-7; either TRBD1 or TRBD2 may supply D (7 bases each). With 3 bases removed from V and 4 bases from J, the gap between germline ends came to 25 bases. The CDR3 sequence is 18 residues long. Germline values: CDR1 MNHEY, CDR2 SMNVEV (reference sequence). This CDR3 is CASSLKGWGGQGVYEQYF. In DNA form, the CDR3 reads TGTGCCAGCAGTTTGAAAGGTTGGGGAGGGCAGGGGGTTTACGAGCAGTACTTC.

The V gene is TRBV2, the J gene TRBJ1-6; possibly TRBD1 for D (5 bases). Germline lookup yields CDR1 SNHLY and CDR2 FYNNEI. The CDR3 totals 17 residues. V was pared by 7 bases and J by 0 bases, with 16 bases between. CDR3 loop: CASTPSGVDSYNSPLHF. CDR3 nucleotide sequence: TGTGCCAGCACTCCCTCGGGGGTCGACTCCTATAATTCACCCCTCCACTTT. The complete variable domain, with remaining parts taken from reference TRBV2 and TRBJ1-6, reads EPEVTQTPSHQVTQMGQEVILRCVPISNHLYFYWYRQILGQKVEFLVSFYNNEISEKSEIFDDQFSVERPDGSNFTLKIRSTKLEDSAMYFCASTPSGVDSYNSPLHFGNGTRLTVT.

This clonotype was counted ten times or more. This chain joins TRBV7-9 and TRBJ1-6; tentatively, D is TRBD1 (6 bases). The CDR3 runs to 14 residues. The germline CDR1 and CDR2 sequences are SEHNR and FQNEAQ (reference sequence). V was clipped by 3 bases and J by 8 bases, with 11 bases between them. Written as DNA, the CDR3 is TGTGCCAGCAGCTTCTCAGGGGATTATTCACCCCTCCACTTT. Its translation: CASSFSGDYSPLHF.

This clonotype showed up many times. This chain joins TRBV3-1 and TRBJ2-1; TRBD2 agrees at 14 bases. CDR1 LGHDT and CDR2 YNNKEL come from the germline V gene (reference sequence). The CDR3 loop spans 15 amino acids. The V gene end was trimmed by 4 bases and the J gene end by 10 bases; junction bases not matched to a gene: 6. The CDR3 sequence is CASSPSGTSGGEQFF. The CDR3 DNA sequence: TGTGCCAGCAGCCCTAGTGGGACTAGCGGGGGAGAGCAGTTCTTC.

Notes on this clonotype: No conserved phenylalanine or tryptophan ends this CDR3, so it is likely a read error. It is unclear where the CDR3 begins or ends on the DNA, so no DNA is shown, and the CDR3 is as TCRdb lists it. CDR3 protein: CASSFGTGWEETKYL. The V gene is TRBV5-1, the J gene TRBJ2-5; TRBD1, the D gene given by the table, was not confirmed from the DNA. The CDR3 has 15 amino acids, counting both end residues. CDR1 and CDR2 (germline): SGHRS, YFSETQ.

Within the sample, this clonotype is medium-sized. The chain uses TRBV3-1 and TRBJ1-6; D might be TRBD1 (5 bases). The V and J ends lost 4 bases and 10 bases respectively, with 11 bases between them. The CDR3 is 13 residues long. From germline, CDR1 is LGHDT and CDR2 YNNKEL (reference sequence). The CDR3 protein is CASSRGDGSPLHF. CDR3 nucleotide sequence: TGTGCCAGCAGCCGGGGGGACGGCTCACCCCTCCACTTT.

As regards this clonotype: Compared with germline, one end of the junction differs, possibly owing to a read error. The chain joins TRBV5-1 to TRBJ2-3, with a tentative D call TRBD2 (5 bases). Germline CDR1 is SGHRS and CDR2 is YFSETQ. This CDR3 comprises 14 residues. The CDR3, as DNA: TGCGCCAGCAGCTTGAATTCCGATCGGGATACTCAGTATTTT. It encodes CASSLNSDRDTQYF.

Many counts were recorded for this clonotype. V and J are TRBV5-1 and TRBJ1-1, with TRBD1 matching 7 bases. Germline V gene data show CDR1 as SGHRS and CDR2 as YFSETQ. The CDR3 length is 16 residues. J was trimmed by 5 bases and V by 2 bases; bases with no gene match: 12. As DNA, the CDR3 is TGCGCCAGCAGCTTCACAGGGGCGGCCGCGCGGACTGAAGCTTTCTTT. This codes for CASSFTGAAARTEAFF. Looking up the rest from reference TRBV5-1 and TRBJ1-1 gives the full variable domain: KAGVTQTPRYLIKTRGQQVTLSCSPISGHRSVSWYQQTPGQGLQFLFEYFSETQRNKGNFPGRFSGRQFSNSRSEMNVSTLELGDSALYLCASSFTGAAARTEAFFGQGTRLTVV.

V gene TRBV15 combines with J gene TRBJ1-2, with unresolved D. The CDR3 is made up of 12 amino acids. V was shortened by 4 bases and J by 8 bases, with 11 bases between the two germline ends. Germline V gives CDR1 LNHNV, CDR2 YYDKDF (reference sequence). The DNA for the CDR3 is TGTGCCACCAGCAACCCTAATGGGGGCTACACCTTC. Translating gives CATSNPNGGYTF.

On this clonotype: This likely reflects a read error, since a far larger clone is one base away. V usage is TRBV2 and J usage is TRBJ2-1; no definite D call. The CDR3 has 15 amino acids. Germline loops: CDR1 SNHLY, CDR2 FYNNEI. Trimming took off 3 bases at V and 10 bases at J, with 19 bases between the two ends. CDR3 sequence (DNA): TGTGCCAGCAGTGAGGGGTCAGACCTTCACTACGAGCAGTTCTTC. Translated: CASSEGSDLHYEQFF.